A selection of T cell receptor beta chains follows, all from one sample in a study of blood T cells in healthy people across ages. TCRdb fed the 5' RACE reads into MiXCR, producing one record per CDR3 protein. This sample yields about 640,000 distinct CDR3 sequences, of which under 65% are seen a single time; 30% to 40% belongs to the top ten. Sequenced sample: blood. The receptors were sampled from a man between 60 and 70 years old in good health. Both conserved end residues are part of each CDR3. The D gene is left open where the match is weak. Only some rows state a clone size, as once, few, many or a class for expanded clones.

clone_size	v_call	d_call	j_call	cdr3_nt	cdr3_aa
-	TRBV10-3	-	TRBJ1-6	TGTGCCATCAGTGGGGCACTGGATAGTTCACCCCTCCACTTT	CAISGALDSSPLHF
few	TRBV3-1	-	TRBJ2-1	TGTGCCAGCAGCCCGGGCAGGGGCGTCCACAATGAGCAGTTCTTC	CASSPGRGVHNEQFF
few	TRBV12-3/TRBV12-4	-	TRBJ2-7	TGTGCCAGCAGTTTGGGCAGGGGGGTATCCTACGAGCAGTACTTC	CASSLGRGVSYEQYF
few	TRBV12-3/TRBV12-4	TRBD1	TRBJ2-5	TGTGCCAGCAGTTCCCAGGGGACAGGGGCGGAGACCCAGTACTTC	CASSSQGTGAETQYF
few	TRBV20-1	-	TRBJ2-1	TGCAGTGCTAGAGATACGGGAGCTACGCCAGGGTGGGATGAGCAGTTCTTC	CSARDTGATPGWDEQFF
-	TRBV12-3/TRBV12-4	-	TRBJ2-5	TGTGCCAGCAGTTCCGGGGACTGGGAAGAGACCCAGTACTTC	CASSSGDWEETQYF
-	TRBV7-2	TRBD1	TRBJ2-1	TGTGCCAGCAGCACAAGCCGGGACAGACTCAATGAGCAGTTCTTC	CASSTSRDRLNEQFF
-	TRBV20-1	-	TRBJ1-1	TGCAGTGCAAGCGAGTGGGGGGGCGGAACTACTGAAGCTTTCTTT	CSASEWGGGTTEAFF
few	TRBV9	-	TRBJ2-1	TGTGCCAGCAGCATTTCTATCAACAATGAGCAGTTCTTC	CASSISINNEQFF
-	TRBV29-1	-	TRBJ2-5	TGCAGCGTTGAGACAGGACGACAAGAGACCCAGTACTTC	CSVETGRQETQYF
few	TRBV20-1	TRBD2	TRBJ2-1	TGCAGTGTCCCGGGACTAGGGATAAATGAGCAGTTCTTC	CSVPGLGINEQFF
-	TRBV29-1	TRBD1	TRBJ2-1	TGCAGCGGAAAGGACAGGGTGGGCAATGAGCAGTTCTTC	CSGKDRVGNEQFF
-	TRBV28	TRBD1	TRBJ2-1	TGTGCCAGCAGTCTAGCCGGGACAGGGGGTAGGGGTGAGCAGTTCTTC	CASSLAGTGGRGEQFF
once	TRBV7-8	-	TRBJ1-2	TGCGCCAGCAGCTTAGTTCCGGGTTACTATGGCTACACCTTC	CASSLVPGYYGYTF
many	TRBV5-1	-	TRBJ1-2	TGCGCCAGCAGCTTGGAAGGGAACTATGGCTACACCTTC	CASSLEGNYGYTF
-	TRBV7-9	TRBD1	TRBJ1-2	TGTGCCAGCAGCCCCTCCCGGGACAGCTATGGCTACACCTTC	CASSPSRDSYGYTF
few	TRBV29-1	TRBD2	TRBJ2-1	TGCAGCGTTGCTCGACTAGCGGGGGCTCCTGAGGGGCAGTTCTTC	CSVARLAGAPEGQFF
-	TRBV6-4	-	TRBJ1-1	TGTGCCAGCAGTCCCATAACCGGGACGAAGACTGAAGCTTTCTTT	CASSPITGTKTEAFF
-	TRBV3-1	-	TRBJ2-1	TGTGCCAGCAGCCAAGATTATTCCCGCAACAATGAGCAGTTCTTC	CASSQDYSRNNEQFF
-	TRBV4-2	-	TRBJ2-3	TGTGCCAGCAGCCAAGGGGGGGCAGGGTCTAGCACAGATACGCAGTATTTT	CASSQGGAGSSTDTQYF
-	TRBV7-2	TRBD2	TRBJ2-7	TGTGCCAGCAGCTTTAGCGGGGGGGCCTTCGGCGAGCAGTACTTC	CASSFSGGAFGEQYF
-	TRBV29-1	-	TRBJ1-2	TGCAGCGTTGACACCCTATATGGCCCGGGCTACACCTTC	CSVDTLYGPGYTF
-	TRBV29-1	-	TRBJ2-3	TGCAGCGTGGAACAGGGAGGTGGGACAGATACGCAGTATTTT	CSVEQGGGTDTQYF
-	TRBV2	-	TRBJ2-2	TGTGCCAGCAGTCCCAGGGGAGGGATCGGGGAGCTGTTTTTT	CASSPRGGIGELFF
-	TRBV29-1	-	TRBJ1-2	TGCAGCGTTAAAGGATGGGCTAACTATGGCCACACCTTC	CSVKGWANYGHTF
-	TRBV12-3/TRBV12-4	-	TRBJ1-5	TGTGCCAGCAGCCCCCCGGGGGGCCAGCCCCAGCATTTT	CASSPPGGQPQHF
-	TRBV7-2	-	TRBJ1-2	TGTGCCAGCAGCTATAGTCAGGGGCCCTATGGCTACACCTTC	CASSYSQGPYGYTF
few	TRBV29-1	TRBD1	TRBJ2-7	TGCAGCGCCGACACAGGGGGCAACGAGCAGTACTTC	CSADTGGNEQYF
-	TRBV25-1	-	TRBJ1-2	TGTGCCAGCAGCCAAATGGGGGGCGGGGGCTACACCTTC	CASSQMGGGGYTF
-	TRBV2	-	TRBJ2-1	TGTGCCAGCAGTTACCAGTGGGAGCAGTTCTTC	CASSYQWEQFF
-	TRBV10-3	TRBD2	TRBJ2-1	TGTGCCATCAGCCCCCTAGCGGGGGCGAGCTCCTACAATGAGCAGTTCTTC	CAISPLAGASSYNEQFF
few	TRBV10-3	-	TRBJ1-6	TGTGCCATCAGGGTATCGGACAGCAATTCACCCCTCCACTTT	CAIRVSDSNSPLHF
-	TRBV7-9	TRBD1	TRBJ1-2	TGTGCCAGCAGCTTCCCGACAGGGGGTGTTGGCTACACCTTC	CASSFPTGGVGYTF
few	TRBV4-1	TRBD1	TRBJ2-5	TGCGCCAGCAGCCAACCCGGGGGACAGGGGCAAGAGACCCAGTACTTC	CASSQPGGQGQETQYF
-	TRBV7-2	-	TRBJ2-1	TGTGCCAGCAGCCCCCCGGCAGGAGAGCAGTTCTTC	CASSPPAGEQFF
-	TRBV4-2	TRBD2	TRBJ2-7	TGTGCCAGCAGCCCACAACTAGCGGGGCCTTCCTACGAGCAGTACTTC	CASSPQLAGPSYEQYF
-	TRBV7-9	TRBD2	TRBJ2-7	TGTGCCAGCAGGACCGGGACTAGCGGGAGGAGTCCCTACGAGCAGTACTTC	CASRTGTSGRSPYEQYF
-	TRBV4-1	TRBD2	TRBJ2-3	TGCGCCAGCGGACCGGGACTAGCGGGGGCTGGGGATACGCAGTATTTT	CASGPGLAGAGDTQYF
few	TRBV20-1	TRBD2	TRBJ2-7	TGCAGTGCTAGAGAGGCACCGGGACTAGCGTACGAGCAGTACTTC	CSAREAPGLAYEQYF
-	TRBV20-1	TRBD2	TRBJ2-1	TGCAGTGCTAGAGATACTAGCGGGGATTACAATGAGCAGTTCTTC	CSARDTSGDYNEQFF
-	TRBV6-1	-	TRBJ1-5	TGTGCCAGCAGTGAAGCGCCAGGGAGTCTCTATAGCAATCAGCCCCAGCATTTT	CASSEAPGSLYSNQPQHF
-	TRBV7-2	-	TRBJ2-4	TGTGCCAGCAGCTTGGGGGCCGGGAACATTCAGTACTTC	CASSLGAGNIQYF
-	TRBV20-1	-	TRBJ2-7	TGCAGTGCTAGAGATGGCGGGGTTTCTGACTACGAGCAGTACTTC	CSARDGGVSDYEQYF
-	TRBV6-1	-	TRBJ2-7	TGTGCCAGCAGACACTCCCAGGCTGACGAGCAGTACTTC	CASRHSQADEQYF
-	TRBV7-2	-	TRBJ1-1	TGTGCCAGCAGCTTAGTTATCGCAGGGATTGGCGAAGCTTTCTTT	CASSLVIAGIGEAFF
few	TRBV27	TRBD1	TRBJ2-7	TGTGCCAGCAGTACAGGGGGCTTTTCCTACGAGCAGTACTTC	CASSTGGFSYEQYF
few	TRBV20-1	TRBD2	TRBJ2-1	TGCAGTGCTAGACTTATTAGGACTAGCGGGGGTTATGAGCAGTTCTTC	CSARLIRTSGGYEQFF
once	TRBV7-2	-	TRBJ2-7	TGTGCCAGCAGCTTAGGGGTACGTGGGGAGCAGTACTTC	CASSLGVRGEQYF
-	TRBV6-2/TRBV6-3	-	TRBJ1-2	TGTGCCAGCAGCGCTGGGGGGCCGTATGGCTACACCTTC	CASSAGGPYGYTF
-	TRBV5-1	-	TRBJ2-2	TGCGCCAGCAGCATAGGACTAAGCACCGCGAGCACCGGGGAGCTGTTTTTT	CASSIGLSTASTGELFF
few	TRBV24-1	-	TRBJ1-2	TGTGCCACCAGTGATCCCGGACAGACCCTACCCTATGGCTACACCTTC	CATSDPGQTLPYGYTF
few	TRBV7-9	-	TRBJ1-6	TGTGCCAGCAGCTTAGCGCGTCGACCCCTCCACTTT	CASSLARRPLHF
-	TRBV29-1	-	TRBJ2-5	TGCAGCGTCGAGACTAGTTTGAAGACCCAGTACTTC	CSVETSLKTQYF
few	TRBV7-6	-	TRBJ2-5	TGTGCCAGCAGCTTAGTAAGCTACCAAGAGACCCAGTACTTC	CASSLVSYQETQYF
-	TRBV29-1	TRBD2	TRBJ2-5	TGCAGCGTTGAAGATCCGAGCGGGGGGGGTCAAGAGACCCAGTACTTC	CSVEDPSGGGQETQYF
-	TRBV5-4	TRBD2	TRBJ2-1	TGTGCCAGCAGCGATAAGCGGGGGGGCCCTAACAATGAGCAGTTCTTC	CASSDKRGGPNNEQFF
-	TRBV20-1	TRBD1	TRBJ1-2	TGCAGTGCTTCTACAGGGGGCGCCCCCTATGGCTACACCTTC	CSASTGGAPYGYTF
few	TRBV12-3/TRBV12-4	TRBD2	TRBJ2-3	TGTGCCAGCAGTGCTAGCGGGGGGGGCACAGATACGCAGTATTTT	CASSASGGGTDTQYF
-	TRBV7-2	-	TRBJ1-5	TGTGCCAGCAGCTTAGGGACTAGCGGGGCCCGAAGCAATCAGCCCCAGCATTTT	CASSLGTSGARSNQPQHF
-	TRBV25-1	TRBD1	TRBJ1-6	TGTGCCAGCAGTGGACAGGGGAATCCACCCCTCCACTTT	CASSGQGNPPLHF